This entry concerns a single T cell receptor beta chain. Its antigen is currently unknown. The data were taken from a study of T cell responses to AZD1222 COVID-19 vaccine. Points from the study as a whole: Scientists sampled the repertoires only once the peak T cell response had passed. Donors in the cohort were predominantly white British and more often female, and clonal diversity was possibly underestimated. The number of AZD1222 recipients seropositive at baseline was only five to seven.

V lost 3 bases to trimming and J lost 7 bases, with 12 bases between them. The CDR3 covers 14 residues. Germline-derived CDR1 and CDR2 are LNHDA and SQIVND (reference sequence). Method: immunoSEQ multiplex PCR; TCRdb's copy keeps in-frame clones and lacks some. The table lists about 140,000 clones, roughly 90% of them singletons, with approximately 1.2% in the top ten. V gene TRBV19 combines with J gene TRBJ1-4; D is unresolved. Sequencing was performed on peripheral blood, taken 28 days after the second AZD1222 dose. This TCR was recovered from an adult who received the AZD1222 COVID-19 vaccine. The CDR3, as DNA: TGTGCCAGTAGTATCCCCCCGGGTGCTGAAAAACTGTTTTTT. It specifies CASSIPPGAEKLFF.